Each of the 13 T cell receptor beta chains below was sequenced from the same sample in a study of PD-1 blockade in classical Hodgkin lymphoma. The time point is: cycle 4 day 1 (C4D1), after 5 to 7 weeks of nivolumab. All the patients suffered relapse after autologous stem cell transplantation, and brentuximab vedotin exposure differed. Data came from immunoSEQ multiplex PCR; TCRdb stores just in-frame clones and leaves some out. The repertoire includes about 64,000 clones, less than 95% of them detected once, and 9% to 12% sits in the top ten. The sequencing used peripheral blood mononuclear cells (PBMCs), collected before the fourth cycle of nivolumab. The receptors were gathered from a human donor with classical Hodgkin lymphoma.

V and J are TRBV27 and TRBJ2-5; TRBD1 might be the D (8 bases). The CDR3 has 13 amino acids. Germline V gene sequence: CDR1 MNHEY, CDR2 SMNVEV (reference sequence). V lost 5 bases, J lost 7 bases, and 14 bases lay in between. The CDR3 loop reads CASSGQGGRTQYF. The CDR3 nucleotides are TGTGCCAGCAGTGGACAGGGAGGGAGGACCCAGTACTTC.

This sequence joins TRBV2 and TRBJ1-1; unclear D gene. The ends were cut back, 1 base at V and 5 bases at J, with 17 bases in the middle. CDR1 and CDR2 from the germline V gene are SNHLY and FYNNEI. This CDR3 contains 16 residues. The CDR3 here is CASSEDGWLGRTEAFF. CDR3 DNA: TGTGCCAGCAGTGAAGATGGTTGGTTGGGAAGAACTGAAGCTTTCTTT.

The V and J genes are TRBV15 and TRBJ1-5; unclear D gene. The CDR3 runs 14 residues. Deletions cut 8 bases from V and 0 bases from J, with 11 bases between. Germline assignment: CDR1 LNHNV and CDR2 YYDKDF (reference sequence). DNA of the CDR3: TGTGCCACCGCGGAGGATGGTAGCAATCAGCCCCAGCATTTT. Translating it yields CATAEDGSNQPQHF. The variable domain in full, with the rest retrieved from reference TRBV15 and TRBJ1-5, is DAMVIQNPRYQVTQFGKPVTLSCSQTLNHNVMYWYQQKSSQAPKLLFHYYDKDFNNEADTPDNFQSRRPNTSFCFLDIRSPGLGDTAMYLCATAEDGSNQPQHFGDGTRLSIL.

V and J are TRBV27 and TRBJ1-4; unclear D gene. Germline CDR1 is MNHEY and CDR2 is SMNVEV (reference sequence). Trimming took 3 bases from V and 1 from J, leaving 3 bases between them. This CDR3 spans 13 amino acids. CDR3 in DNA: TGTGCCAGCAGTTTCGTAACTAATGAAAAACTGTTTTTT. The encoded protein is CASSFVTNEKLFF.

V and J are TRBV4-2 and TRBJ1-2; 8 bases match TRBD1. Germline CDR1 is LGHNA and CDR2 is YNFKEQ. The CDR3 has 16 amino acids. After removal of 0 bases from V and 7 bases from J, the junction contained 10 bases not matched to a gene. Here the CDR3 DNA reads TGTGCCAGCAGCCAAGATCACTCCGGGACAGGTCTTGGCTACACCTTC. It codes for CASSQDHSGTGLGYTF.

J is TRBJ1-5 and V is TRBV4-1; no firm D call. V was pared by 1 base and J by 7 bases, with 11 bases between. Germline CDR1 reads MGHRA; CDR2 reads YSYEKL. The CDR3 covers 14 residues. The CDR3 DNA reads TGCGCCAGCAGCCAAGTGTTAGGCGGGCAGCCCCAGCATTTT. Translated, it gives CASSQVLGGQPQHF.

The CDR3 DNA is TGTGCCAGCAGGGACAGGAGAGATGGCTACACCTTC. The encoded protein is CASRDRRDGYTF. J is TRBJ1-2 and V is TRBV7-2; 7 bases are a match to TRBD1. The germline gives CDR1 SGHTA, CDR2 FQGNSA. The CDR3 is 12 amino acids. The V segment lost 6 bases and the J segment 6 bases; nucleotides outside the gene matches: 4.

The V gene is TRBV15, the J gene TRBJ1-6; no reliable D call. V dropped 0 bases and J dropped 15 bases, with 18 bases sitting between them. Germline assignment: CDR1 LNHNV and CDR2 YYDKDF (reference sequence). This CDR3 spans 15 amino acids. Here the CDR3 DNA reads TGTGCCACCAGCAGAGATCGTGGGGTTTTAGGACTCCTCCACTTT. It yields the protein CATSRDRGVLGLLHF.

V and J are TRBV10-3 and TRBJ2-7, with D uncertain. The CDR3 is 12 residues long. Trimming took 10 bases from V and 0 from J, leaving 10 bases between them. Germline assignment: CDR1 ENHRY and CDR2 SYGVKD. CDR3 nucleotide sequence: TGTGCCACTTCCGAGGACTCCTACGAGCAGTACTTC. Translation: CATSEDSYEQYF.

The chain is built from TRBV27 and TRBJ1-4; D gene unclear. The ends were cut back, 5 bases at V and 5 bases at J, with 9 bases in the middle. Germline values: CDR1 MNHEY, CDR2 SMNVEV (reference sequence). The CDR3 is 13 residues long. CDR3 bases: TGTGCCAGCAGTCGGCAGAGAAATGAAAAACTGTTTTTT. This gives the protein CASSRQRNEKLFF.

The rearrangement links TRBV5-6 to TRBJ1-1; no clear D. There are 13 residues in the CDR3. CDR1 and CDR2 (germline): SGHDT, YYEEEE. V was trimmed by 3 bases and J by 4 bases, leaving 10 bases between them. The CDR3 DNA follows: TGTGCCAGCAGCTCGGACCCGGCCACTGAAGCTTTCTTT. Protein product: CASSSDPATEAFF.

The chain recombines TRBV2 with TRBJ1-5; TRBD1 is a possible D gene (6 bases). The CDR3 covers 17 residues. V was pared by 4 bases and J by 0 bases, with 16 bases between. Germline loops: CDR1 SNHLY, CDR2 FYNNEI. This CDR3 is CASSAARGTYSNQPQHF. The DNA of the CDR3 is TGTGCCAGCAGTGCGGCCAGGGGAACTTATAGCAATCAGCCCCAGCATTTT.

V gene TRBV21-1 combines with J gene TRBJ1-6. TRBV21-1 is termed a pseudogene. CDR3 length: 15 amino acids. The CDR3 is CASSTPHCDNSPLHF. The CDR3, as DNA: TGTGCCAGCAGCACACCTCACTGCGATAATTCACCCCTCCACTTT.